These T cell receptor beta chains were read from a single sample in a study of OX40 agonist ivuxolimab in advanced cancers. Repertoires were generated with immunoSEQ multiplex PCR, while TCRdb's copy carries only in-frame clones and drops some. The sample yields tens of thousands of clones, under 95% seen once. Sample: CD4+ or CD8+ T cells sorted from blood, taken in a trial of the OX40 agonist ivuxolimab. Every receptor here comes from an adult with an advanced solid tumor such as melanoma, head and neck, liver or kidney cancer. The CDR3 runs from the conserved cysteine through the conserved F or W. A D gene is named only where the DNA matches it firmly. Size tells how often a clone was seen (once, few, many) or the class of an expanded clone, and some rows leave it out.

D gene	clone size	V gene	J gene	CDR3 DNA	CDR3 protein
-	-	TRBV2	TRBJ2-3	TGTGCCAGCAGCCCTCCAGATACGCAGTATTTT	CASSPPDTQYF
TRBD1	-	TRBV15	TRBJ1-1	TGTGCCACCAGCAGAGATTCAGGGGGCAAAGGGGAAGCTTTCTTT	CATSRDSGGKGEAFF
TRBD2	-	TRBV11-3	TRBJ2-1	TGTGCCAGCAGCTTGGGACTAGCGGGAGGGGCTGAGCAGTTCTTC	CASSLGLAGGAEQFF
TRBD2	once	TRBV28	TRBJ2-5	TGTGCCAGCAGTTTTCAGCCTAGCGGGCAAGAGACCCAGTACTTC	CASSFQPSGQETQYF
TRBD1	-	TRBV19	TRBJ1-2	TGTGCCAGTAGCCTTACATCGACAGGGACTTATGGCTACACCTTC	CASSLTSTGTYGYTF
-	once	TRBV9	TRBJ2-7	TGTGCCAGCAGCGTAGACATGGGGGCGGTATACGAGCAGTACTTC	CASSVDMGAVYEQYF
-	-	TRBV14	TRBJ2-2	TGTGCCAGCAGCCAACTTCCGAACACCGGGGAGCTGTTTTTT	CASSQLPNTGELFF
TRBD2	-	TRBV5-1	TRBJ2-2	TGCGCCAGCAGCTGGGGGGATGGACTAGCCGACACCGGGGAGCTGTTTTTT	CASSWGDGLADTGELFF
TRBD2	-	TRBV2	TRBJ2-7	TGTGCCAGCGGACTAGCGGGAGGCGTCTCGATATACGAGCAGTACTTC	CASGLAGGVSIYEQYF
-	-	TRBV11-2	TRBJ2-7	TGTGCCAGCAGGACTGGGGTCCGACCCTCCTACGAGCAGTACTTC	CASRTGVRPSYEQYF
-	-	TRBV6-5	TRBJ2-7	TGTGCCAGCAGTTACGTAGGCCGCGACGAGCAGTACTTC	CASSYVGRDEQYF
-	-	TRBV27	TRBJ1-1	TGTGCCAGCAGCTCGGGACCCCCCGCTGAAGCTTTCTTT	CASSSGPPAEAFF
-	-	TRBV19	TRBJ1-5	TGTGCCAGTAGTTTCGGACAGCATCAGCCCCAGCATTTT	CASSFGQHQPQHF
TRBD1	-	TRBV19	TRBJ1-1	TGTGCCAGTAGTTTCTGGACAGGGGGCGCCGCTGAAGCTTTCTTT	CASSFWTGGAAEAFF
-	-	TRBV5-5	TRBJ2-3	TGTGCCAGTAGTAAGCGGGACATCTCCACAGATACGCAGTATTTT	CASSKRDISTDTQYF
-	-	TRBV29-1	TRBJ1-1	TGCAGCTCACAGGGGAACACTGAAGCTTTCTTT	CSSQGNTEAFF
TRBD1	once	TRBV19	TRBJ2-7	TGTGCCAGTAGTACCCTTCACGGGACAGGGGACGAGCAGTACTTC	CASSTLHGTGDEQYF
-	-	TRBV5-6	TRBJ2-7	TGTGCCAGCAGAACGGACACATCCATATCGGACGAGCAGTACTTC	CASRTDTSISDEQYF
-	-	TRBV11-2	TRBJ2-3	TGTGCCAGCAGCTTAGGTCTTAACACAGATACGCAGTATTTT	CASSLGLNTDTQYF
-	-	TRBV2	TRBJ1-2	TGTGCCAGCAGTGAAAAGAGAGGGCAGTTTTCTCGAAATGGCTACACCTTC	CASSEKRGQFSRNGYTF
-	-	TRBV5-1	TRBJ1-4	TGCGCCAGCAGCGACGGATCCGCAACTAATGAAAAACTGTTTTTT	CASSDGSATNEKLFF
-	-	TRBV5-1	TRBJ2-7	TGCGCCAGCAGCTTGGGCACAGGGAACTACGAGCAGTACTTC	CASSLGTGNYEQYF
-	once	TRBV7-9	TRBJ2-5	TGTGCCAGCAGCTCTCAGGGGGGGGAGACCCAGTACTTC	CASSSQGGETQYF
-	-	TRBV5-8	TRBJ2-2	TGTGCCAGCAGCCCCGGGACACTCAACACCGGGGAGCTGTTTTTT	CASSPGTLNTGELFF
-	-	TRBV10-2	TRBJ2-5	TGCGCCAGCAGGGGGGGACAGAGCGGGAGTGGAGATCAGTACTTC	CASRGGQSGSGDQYF
-	-	TRBV6-1	TRBJ2-7	TGTGCCAGCAGTGAAGTAGAGGCTTCCTACGAGCAGTACTTC	CASSEVEASYEQYF
TRBD1	-	TRBV2	TRBJ1-5	TGTGCCAGCAGTGGGACAGGGAATTGGCAGCCCCAGCATTTT	CASSGTGNWQPQHF
-	-	TRBV19	TRBJ1-5	TGTGCCAGTAGTGTCAGGGTTTCTCAGCCCCAGCATTTT	CASSVRVSQPQHF
TRBD2	-	TRBV5-6	TRBJ2-7	TGTGCCAGCAGCCCCCGGGCTAGCGGGGACTCCTACGAGCAGTACTTC	CASSPRASGDSYEQYF
-	-	TRBV28	TRBJ1-4	TGTGCCAGCAGTCCCCTGGTTAAGGTCTATGAAAAACTGTTTTTT	CASSPLVKVYEKLFF